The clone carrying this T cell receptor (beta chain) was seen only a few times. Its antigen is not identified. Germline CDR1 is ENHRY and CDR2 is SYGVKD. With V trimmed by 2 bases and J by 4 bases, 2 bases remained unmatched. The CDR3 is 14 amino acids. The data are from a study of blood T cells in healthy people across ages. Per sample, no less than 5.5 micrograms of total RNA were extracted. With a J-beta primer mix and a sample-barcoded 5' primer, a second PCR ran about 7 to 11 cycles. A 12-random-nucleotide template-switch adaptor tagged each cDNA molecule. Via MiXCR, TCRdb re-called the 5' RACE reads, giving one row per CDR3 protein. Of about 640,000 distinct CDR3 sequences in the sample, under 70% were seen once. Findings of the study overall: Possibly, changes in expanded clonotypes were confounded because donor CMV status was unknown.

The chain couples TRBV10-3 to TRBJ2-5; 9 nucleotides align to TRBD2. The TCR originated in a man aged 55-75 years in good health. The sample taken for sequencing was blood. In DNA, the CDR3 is TGTGCCATCAGTGAGGGACTAGCGAGAGAGACCCAGTACTTC. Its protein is CAISEGLARETQYF.